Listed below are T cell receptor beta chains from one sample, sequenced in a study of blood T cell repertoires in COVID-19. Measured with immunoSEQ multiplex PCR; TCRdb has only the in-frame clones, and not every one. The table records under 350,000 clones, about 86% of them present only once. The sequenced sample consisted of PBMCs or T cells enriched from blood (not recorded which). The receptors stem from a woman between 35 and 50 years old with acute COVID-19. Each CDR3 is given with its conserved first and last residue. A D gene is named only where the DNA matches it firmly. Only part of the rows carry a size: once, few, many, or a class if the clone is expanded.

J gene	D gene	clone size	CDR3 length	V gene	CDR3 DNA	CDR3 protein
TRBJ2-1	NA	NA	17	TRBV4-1	TGCGCCAGCAGCCAAAGGACAGTAGGTATGCTGTGGAATGAGCAGTTCTTC	CASSQRTVGMLWNEQFF
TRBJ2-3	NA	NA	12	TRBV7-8	TGTGCCAGCAGCAAGGGGTCGGATACGCAGTATTTT	CASSKGSDTQYF
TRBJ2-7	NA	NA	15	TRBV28	TGTGCCAGCAGTTCCCCCGGGGGTAAAGGCTACGAGCAGTACTTC	CASSSPGGKGYEQYF
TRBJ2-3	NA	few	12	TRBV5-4	TGTGCCAGCAGCTTGGATGACGGGACGCAGTATTTT	CASSLDDGTQYF
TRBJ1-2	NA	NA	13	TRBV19	TGTGCCAGTAGTATAACTCAGGGGAATGGCTACACCTTC	CASSITQGNGYTF
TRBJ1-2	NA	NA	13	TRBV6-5	TGTGCCAGCAGCCGGAGCGTAAGCTATGGCTACACCTTC	CASSRSVSYGYTF
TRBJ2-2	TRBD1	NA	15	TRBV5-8	TGTGCCAGCAGCTTAGGGGACAGGGTCACCGGGGAGCTGTTTTTT	CASSLGDRVTGELFF
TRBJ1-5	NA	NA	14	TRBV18	TGTGCCAGCTCACCCGGTAGGGCGGAGGGGCCCCAGCATTTT	CASSPGRAEGPQHF
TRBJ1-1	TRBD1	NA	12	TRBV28	TGTGCCAGCAGGCAGACAGGGGGGTTGGCTTTCTTT	CASRQTGGLAFF
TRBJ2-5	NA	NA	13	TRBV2	TGTGCCAGCAGTACAGGGAACCAAGAGACCCAGTACTTC	CASSTGNQETQYF
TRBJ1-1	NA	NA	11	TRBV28	TGTGCCAGCAGTTTCGGCACTGAAGCTTTCTTT	CASSFGTEAFF
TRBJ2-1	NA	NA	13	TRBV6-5	TGTGCCTCTACTCGGGGGAGTAGGGATGAGCAGTTCTTC	CASTRGSRDEQFF
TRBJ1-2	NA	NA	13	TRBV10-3	TGTGCCATCAGTGAGTCGAGAGGGTATGGCTACACCTTC	CAISESRGYGYTF
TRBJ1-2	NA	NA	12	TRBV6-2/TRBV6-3	TGTGCCAGCAGCCAGCCGAGGTATGGCTACACCTTC	CASSQPRYGYTF
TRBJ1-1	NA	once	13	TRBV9	TGTGCCAGCAGCGTAACAGGTTACACTGAAGCTTTCTTT	CASSVTGYTEAFF
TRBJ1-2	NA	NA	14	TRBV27	TGTGCCAGCAGTCTGACAGTAAATAACTATGGCTACACCTTC	CASSLTVNNYGYTF
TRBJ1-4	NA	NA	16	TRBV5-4	TGTGCCAGCAGCTTGGAACCTACAGGGAGAAATGAAAAACTGTTTTTT	CASSLEPTGRNEKLFF
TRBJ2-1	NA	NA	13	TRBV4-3	TGCGCCAGCAGCCAAGGGAGGATAAGTGAGCAGTTCTTC	CASSQGRISEQFF
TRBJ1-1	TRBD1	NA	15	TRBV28	TGTGCCAGCAGGCCAGGGGACAGGGAAAGCACTGAAGCTTTCTTT	CASRPGDRESTEAFF
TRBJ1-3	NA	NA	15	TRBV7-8	TGTGCCAGCAGCTTAGAGGGAGGGTTGGGAAACACCATATATTTT	CASSLEGGLGNTIYF
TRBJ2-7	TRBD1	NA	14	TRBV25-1	TGTGCCAGCTCCAGGACAGGGACCCTATACGAGCAGTACTTC	CASSRTGTLYEQYF
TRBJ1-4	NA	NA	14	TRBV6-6	TGTGCCAGCAGTTTACGCGGGACTAATGAAAAACTGTTTTTT	CASSLRGTNEKLFF
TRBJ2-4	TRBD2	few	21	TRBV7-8	TGTGCCAGCAGCTTAGCGGGTACTAGCGGGGGAAAATTACTAGCCAAAAACATTCAGTACTTC	CASSLAGTSGGKLLAKNIQYF
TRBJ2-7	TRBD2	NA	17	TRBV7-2	TGTGCCAGCAGCTTTACGTCCGGGACTAGCGGAAACTACGAGCAGTACTTC	CASSFTSGTSGNYEQYF
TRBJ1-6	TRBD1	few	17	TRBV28	TGTGCCAGCAGTTTAGTTATACCCGGGACAGAAAATTCACCCCTCCACTTT	CASSLVIPGTENSPLHF
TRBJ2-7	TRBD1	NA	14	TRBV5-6	TGTGCCAGCAGCCACCGGACAGGGACCTACGAGCAGTACTTC	CASSHRTGTYEQYF
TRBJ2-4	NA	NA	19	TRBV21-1	TGTGCCAGCAGCAAGACACCCGGGACAGGGAGGAACGCCAAAAACATTCAGTACTTC	CASSKTPGTGRNAKNIQYF
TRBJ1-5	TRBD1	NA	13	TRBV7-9	TGTGCCAGCAGCCGAGGACAGGGTATAGCCCCAGTTTTT	CASSRGQGIAPVF
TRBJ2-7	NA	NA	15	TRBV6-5	TGTGCCAGCAGTTACCTGGCAGGGGGGACCTACGAGCAGTACTTC	CASSYLAGGTYEQYF
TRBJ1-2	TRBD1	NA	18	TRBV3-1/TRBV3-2	TGTGCCAGCAGCCATAGACCGGGACAGGCAGAAATGTTCTATGGCTACACCTTC	CASSHRPGQAEMFYGYTF
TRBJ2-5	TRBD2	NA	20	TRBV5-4	TGTGCCAGCAGCCCGGGGGCTAGCGGGGGGGCCCAATATATTCTAGAGACCCAGTACTTC	CASSPGASGGAQYILETQYF
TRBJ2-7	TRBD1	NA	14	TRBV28	TGTGCCAGCAGATGGGGGACAGGGCCCTACGAGCAGTACTTC	CASRWGTGPYEQYF
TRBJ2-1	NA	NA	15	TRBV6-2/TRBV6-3	TGTGCCAGCAGTTACTTAGGCGGAGTAGTCAATGAGCAGTTCTTC	CASSYLGGVVNEQFF
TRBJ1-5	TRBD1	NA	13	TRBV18	TGTGCCAGCTCACCGGGACAGGGCCAGCCCCAGCATTTT	CASSPGQGQPQHF
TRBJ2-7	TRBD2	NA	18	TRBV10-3	TGTGCCATCAGTCCTCCTGGACTAGCGGGAGCCAACTCCTACGAGCAGTACTTC	CAISPPGLAGANSYEQYF
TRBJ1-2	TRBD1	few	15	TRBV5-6	TGTGCCAGCAGCCTGGGACAGGTCCAGTCCTATGGCTACACCTTC	CASSLGQVQSYGYTF
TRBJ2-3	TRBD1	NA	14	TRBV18	TGTGCCAGCCGGGGACAGGTGAGCACAGATACGCAGTATTTT	CASRGQVSTDTQYF
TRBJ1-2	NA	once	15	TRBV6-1	TGTGCCAGCAGTGAAGTGAGGGCAGCTAACTATGGCTACACCTTC	CASSEVRAANYGYTF
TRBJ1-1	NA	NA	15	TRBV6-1	TGTGCCAGCAGTGAACAACGGTCCATGAACACTGAAGCTTTCTTT	CASSEQRSMNTEAFF
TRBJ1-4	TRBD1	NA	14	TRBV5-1	TGCGCCAGCAGCTTGGAGGGGGCCGGTGAAAAACTGTTTTTT	CASSLEGAGEKLFF
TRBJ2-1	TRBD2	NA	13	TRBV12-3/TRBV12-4	TGTGCCAGCAGGGCGGGGGGGCATTGGGAGCAGTTCTTC	CASRAGGHWEQFF
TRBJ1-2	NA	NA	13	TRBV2	TGTGCCAGCAGTCCCCCCCTTAACTATGGCTACACCTTC	CASSPPLNYGYTF
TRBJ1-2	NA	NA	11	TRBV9	TGTGCCAGCAGCTCCCGGGGTGGCTACACCTTC	CASSSRGGYTF
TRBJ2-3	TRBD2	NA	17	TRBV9	TGTGCCAGCAGCGTAGCTCCAGGACTAGCGAGCACAGATACGCAGTATTTT	CASSVAPGLASTDTQYF
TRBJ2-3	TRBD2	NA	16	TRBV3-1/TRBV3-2	TGTGCCAGCAGCCAGGTAGCGGGGGGGCCCACAGATACGCAGTATTTT	CASSQVAGGPTDTQYF
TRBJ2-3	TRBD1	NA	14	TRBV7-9	TGTGCCAGCAGCCGGAGACAGGGGTTCGATACGCAGTATTTT	CASSRRQGFDTQYF
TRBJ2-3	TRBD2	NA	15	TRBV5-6	TGTGCCAGCAGCTTGAGACTAGCTTATGCAGATACGCAGTATTTT	CASSLRLAYADTQYF
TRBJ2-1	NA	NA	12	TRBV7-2	TGTGCCAGCAGCTTAGAGCCCCATGAGCAGTTCTTC	CASSLEPHEQFF
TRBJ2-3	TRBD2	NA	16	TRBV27	TGTGCCAGCAGTTTCACCTACGGGGGGAGAACAGATACGCAGTATTTT	CASSFTYGGRTDTQYF
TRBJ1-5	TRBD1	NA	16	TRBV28	TGTGCCAGCAGTACCCGGACAGGGCCCTACAATCAGCCCCAGCATTTT	CASSTRTGPYNQPQHF
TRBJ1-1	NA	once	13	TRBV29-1	TGCAGCGTTACGGGACACCTGAACACTGAAGCTTTCTTT	CSVTGHLNTEAFF
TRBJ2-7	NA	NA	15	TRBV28	TGTGCCAGCAGTCCAACTCGGACGGAGGCCTACGAGCAGTACTTC	CASSPTRTEAYEQYF
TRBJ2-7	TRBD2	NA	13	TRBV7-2	TGTGCCAGCAGCTTAAAAGCGGGGGTCGAGCAGTACTTC	CASSLKAGVEQYF
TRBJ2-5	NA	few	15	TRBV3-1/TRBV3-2	TGTGCCAGCAGCCAAGGACCCGGGTTCCAAGAGACCCAGTACTTC	CASSQGPGFQETQYF
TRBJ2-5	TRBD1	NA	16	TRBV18	TGTGCCAGCTCACCACAAGGGACAGGGGGTCTGGGGACCCAGTACTTC	CASSPQGTGGLGTQYF
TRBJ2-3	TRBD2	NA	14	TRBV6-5	TGTGCCAGCCGGACTAGCGTCGGCACAGATACGCAGTATTTT	CASRTSVGTDTQYF
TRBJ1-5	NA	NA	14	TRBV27	TGTGCCAGCAGTCCGACAGGTTTGGTTCAGCCCCAGCATTTT	CASSPTGLVQPQHF
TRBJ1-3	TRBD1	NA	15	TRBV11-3	TGTGCCAGCAGTCAGACAGGGGTGCATGGAAACACCATATATTTT	CASSQTGVHGNTIYF
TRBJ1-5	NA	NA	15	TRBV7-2	TGTGCCAGCAGCTTAGCGGCAGGGGCAAGTCAGCCCCAGCATTTT	CASSLAAGASQPQHF
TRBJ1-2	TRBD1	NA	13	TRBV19	TGTGCCAGTATGGAACAGGGGTTTCGGGGCTACACCTTC	CASMEQGFRGYTF